These T cell receptor beta chains were read from a single sample in a study of blood T cells in healthy people across ages. TCRdb reanalysed the 5' RACE reads using MiXCR and keeps one entry per CDR3 protein. This sample carries around 800,000 distinct CDR3 sequences, about 26% of them seen once, and the ten largest clones take 3%. This sample also belongs to another study, concerning T cells of mothers and their children.

Source material: blood. Every receptor here comes from a boy younger than 18 in good health. Each CDR3 is given with its conserved first and last residue. Fields, in order: V gene, J gene, CDR3 protein.

V: TRBV11-2; J: TRBJ2-3; CDR3: CASSSGLAGKTQYF
V: TRBV7-2; J: -; CDR3: CASSLPGPLVGEQFF
V: TRBV5-6; J: TRBJ2-5; CDR3: CASSLVRGGLGETQYF
V: TRBV5-1; J: TRBJ2-5; CDR3: CASSLVSGHQETQYF
V: TRBV5-1; J: TRBJ1-1; CDR3: CASSGTGGSTEAFF
V: TRBV5-1; J: TRBJ1-4; CDR3: CASSDRGHGEKLFF
V: TRBV6-1; J: TRBJ2-7; CDR3: CASRKGGAFRSSYEQYF
V: TRBV5-1; J: TRBJ1-1; CDR3: CVSSPGRGAEAFF
V: TRBV4-1; J: TRBJ2-1; CDR3: CASSRLAGGNNEQFF
V: TRBV6-2/TRBV6-3; J: TRBJ2-1; CDR3: CASSKGRGTSYNEQFF
V: TRBV9; J: TRBJ1-4; CDR3: CASSVTGAFNEKLFF
V: TRBV18; J: TRBJ1-4; CDR3: CASSGTPRGATNEKLFF
V: TRBV9; J: TRBJ1-2; CDR3: CASSVASGRGNYGYTF
V: TRBV29-1; J: TRBJ2-7; CDR3: CSVESGRQGVGEQYF
V: TRBV4-1; J: TRBJ1-2; CDR3: CASSQMPGDVFYTF
V: TRBV27; J: TRBJ1-2; CDR3: CASSPLEAGVSDYGYTF
V: TRBV9; J: TRBJ2-1; CDR3: CASSVAAGRASSYNEQFF
V: TRBV12-3/TRBV12-4; J: TRBJ2-3; CDR3: CASSPREFASPDTQYF
V: TRBV12-3/TRBV12-4; J: -; CDR3: CASATINEQFF
V: TRBV20-1; J: TRBJ2-5; CDR3: CSARDGVGETQYF
V: TRBV12-3/TRBV12-4; J: TRBJ2-7; CDR3: CASSFGRAVYEQYF
V: TRBV21-1; J: -; CDR3: CASRFMGEGSSYNEQFF
V: TRBV20-1; J: TRBJ2-1; CDR3: CSAMPGLHGEQFF
V: TRBV7-3; J: TRBJ1-3; CDR3: CASSSWGAQGNTIYF
V: TRBV5-5; J: TRBJ2-7; CDR3: CASSLWPGGYEQYF
V: TRBV9; J: TRBJ2-2; CDR3: CASSVPSGENTGELFF
V: TRBV27; J: TRBJ1-5; CDR3: CASSLGQGVYSNQPQHF
V: TRBV6-2/TRBV6-3; J: TRBJ2-1; CDR3: CASSPFRDDEQFF
V: TRBV5-4; J: -; CDR3: CASSRDKGSYEQYF
V: TRBV13; J: TRBJ2-7; CDR3: CASSPLDRSYEQYF